The clone carrying this TCR beta chain has a handful of counts. Its matching antigen is unknown. Germline CDR1 is SEHNR and CDR2 is FQNEAQ (reference sequence). This CDR3 comprises 14 residues. J gave up 8 bases and V 5 bases, and 9 bases lay outside the gene matches. The record originates from a study of cytomegalovirus exposure and HLA in healthy donors. Findings and caveats of the study: In a later analysis, DRB1 alleles had the most associated TCRs; HLA-C alleles the fewest. TCR beta sequences reportedly predicted most subjects' HLA-A and HLA-B alleles accurately. Sequencing had likely introduced a cluster of highly shared sequence variants as an artifact. A few chains linked to CMV were shown in vitro to be specific for CMV antigens.

Amplification used 60 Vbeta primers and 13 Jbeta primers. Sequencing was performed with immunoSEQ multiplex PCR; in TCRdb, only in-frame clones are kept and a portion is missing. The sample carries roughly 150,000 clones, roughly 80% recorded once. This TCR came from a male donor in good health and CMV-seropositive. Source material: PBMCs. The V call is TRBV7-9, the J call TRBJ1-2; TRBD1 matches at 9 bases. The CDR3 nucleotides are TGTGCCAGCAGCAAAACAGGGGGCGTTCGGGGCTACACCTTC. Amino acid sequence: CASSKTGGVRGYTF.